Shown below are 15 T cell receptor beta chains from a single sample sequenced in a study of blood T cell repertoires in COVID-19. Profiling relied on immunoSEQ multiplex PCR, and the TCRdb table lists in-frame clones only, not all of them. The sample yields about 250,000 clones, roughly 85% seen once. Sequenced sample: PBMCs or T cells enriched from blood (not recorded which). The receptors were sampled from a woman aged 50 to 60 with acute COVID-19.

This clone was observed a few times. The chain is built from TRBV7-2 and TRBJ1-2; D possibly corresponds to TRBD1 (6 bases). The CDR3 runs to 14 residues. Germline CDR1 and CDR2: SGHTA and FQGNSA. Trimming took off 2 bases at V and 5 bases at J, with 12 bases between the two ends. The CDR3 protein is CASSLSIQGYGYTF. Here the CDR3 DNA reads TGTGCCAGCAGCTTAAGTATACAGGGATATGGCTACACCTTC.

The chain links TRBV6-5 to TRBJ2-2, with 12 bases matching TRBD2. The CDR3 has 16 residues. Germline CDR1 is MNHEY and CDR2 is SVGAGI. V was pared by 3 bases and J by 6 bases, with 5 bases of the junction left unmatched. The CDR3 nucleotides read TGTGCCAGCAGTTATGGGCTAGCGGGGGGGCCCGGGGAGCTGTTTTTT. Translated: CASSYGLAGGPGELFF.

The J gene is TRBJ2-7, the V gene TRBV18, with a possible D match to TRBD1 (5 bases). This CDR3 has 15 amino acids. Germline V gene lookup returns CDR1 KGHSH and CDR2 LQKENI. V dropped 4 bases and J dropped 6 bases, with 19 bases sitting between them. The CDR3 DNA reads as TGTGCCAGCTCACTCGGCGGACAACCGTTCTTCGAGCAGTACTTC. Protein product: CASSLGGQPFFEQYF.

This chain connects TRBV3-1 (or the pseudogene TRBV3-2) to TRBJ2-7; 10 positions agree with TRBD1. Germline CDR1 reads LGHDT; CDR2 reads YNNKEL (reference sequence). The CDR3 is made up of 17 amino acids. V dropped 3 bases and J dropped 2; count of bases not matched to a gene: 10. CDR3 sequence (DNA): TGTGCCAGCAGCCACACGGACAGGGGGATGCAGGCCTACGAGCAGTACTTC. It encodes CASSHTDRGMQAYEQYF.

In the case of this clone: Different DNA sequences within this sample yield the same CDR3. The chain has TRBV7-2 and TRBJ2-3; perhaps TRBD1 as D (5 bases). The CDR3 length is 12 residues. Trimming shortened V by 4 bases and J by 5 bases, and 7 bases separated the two germline ends. The germline V gene encodes CDR1 SGHTA and CDR2 FQGNSA. The CDR3 here is CASSSQGDTQYF. The CDR3 coding sequence is TGTGCCAGCAGCTCCCAGGGAGATACGCAGTATTTT.

J is TRBJ1-2 and V is TRBV4-2; a possible D gene is TRBD1 (6 bases). V lost 5 bases to trimming and J lost 4 bases, with 20 bases between them. The CDR3 sequence is 16 residues long. The V gene's germline CDR1 is LGHNA and CDR2 YNFKEQ. CDR3 in amino acids: CASSTLNRVGGYGYTF. The CDR3 DNA is TGTGCCAGCAGCACACTTAACAGGGTTGGAGGCTATGGCTACACCTTC.

The V call is TRBV7-2, the J call TRBJ1-2, with D possibly matching TRBD1 (6 bases). Germline CDR1 is SGHTA and CDR2 is FQGNSA. The CDR3 contains 14 residues. The germline V and J ends were trimmed by 2 bases and 2 bases, with 9 bases remaining between them. In nucleotides, the CDR3 is TGTGCCAGCAGCTTAAACAGGGCGAACTATGGCTACACCTTC. Amino acids: CASSLNRANYGYTF. The whole variable domain, filled in from reference TRBV7-2 and TRBJ1-2, reads GAGVSQSPSNKVTEKGKDVELRCDPISGHTALYWYRQSLGQGLEFLIYFQGNSAPDKSGLPSDRFSAERTGGSVSTLTIQRTQQEDSAVYLCASSLNRANYGYTFGSGTRLTVV.

The V and J genes are TRBV19 and TRBJ1-3; TRBD1 matches 9 bases. The CDR3 extends over 15 amino acids. With 6 bases clipped from V and 3 bases from J, the junction kept 6 bases outside the gene matches. Germline loops: CDR1 LNHDA, CDR2 SQIVND (reference sequence). The CDR3 loop is CASSLQGAVGNTIYF. The DNA of the CDR3 is TGTGCCAGTAGCCTACAGGGGGCGGTTGGAAACACCATATATTTT.

J is TRBJ1-1 and V is TRBV7-3; the D is unclear. V was clipped by 2 bases and J by 2 bases, with 9 bases between them. The CDR3 totals 14 residues. The germline CDR1 and CDR2 sequences are SGHTA and FQGTGA. The CDR3 loop reads CASSLRERNTEAFF. DNA for the CDR3: TGTGCCAGCAGCTTACGAGAGAGAAACACTGAAGCTTTCTTT.

V usage is TRBV7-9 and J usage is TRBJ1-1; D may be TRBD1 (5 bases). Deletions cut 4 bases from V and 0 bases from J, with 12 bases between. The CDR3 totals 15 residues. Germline CDR1 SEHNR, CDR2 FQNEAQ (reference sequence). In DNA form, the CDR3 reads TGTGCCAGCAGCTCCAAGGGGTGGGTGAACACTGAAGCTTTCTTT. Translation gives CASSSKGWVNTEAFF.

This clone was seen just once. V gene TRBV19 combines with J gene TRBJ1-5, with D hard to call. CDR3 size: 16 residues. Deletions cut 1 base from V and 0 bases from J, with 10 bases between. Looked up from germline, CDR1 is LNHDA and CDR2 is SQIVND (reference sequence). The CDR3 sequence: CASSIAPRISNQPQHF. The CDR3 DNA sequence: TGTGCCAGTAGTATAGCCCCCAGGATTAGCAATCAGCCCCAGCATTTT.

The V gene is TRBV11-2, the J gene TRBJ1-6; D uncertain. The V and J ends lost 3 bases and 5 bases respectively, with 8 bases between them. The CDR3 is 14 residues long. The germline V gene encodes CDR1 SGHAT and CDR2 FQNNGV. The CDR3 DNA sequence: TGTGCCAGCAGCTTCGGGTACGATAATTCACCCCTCCACTTT. Amino acids: CASSFGYDNSPLHF.

This rearrangement joins TRBV30 to TRBJ2-7; 15 bases line up with TRBD2. Trimming at V came to 6 bases and at J to 3 bases, leaving 3 bases not matched to a gene. Per germline, CDR1 GTSNPN and CDR2 SVGIG (reference sequence). The length of the CDR3 is 14 residues. CDR3: CACGTSGGIYEQYF. CDR3 sequence (DNA): TGTGCCTGCGGGACTAGCGGGGGGATCTACGAGCAGTACTTC.

The chain employs TRBV6-1 and TRBJ2-4; possibly TRBD2 for D (6 bases). CDR3 length equals 15 residues. Germline lookup yields CDR1 MNHNS and CDR2 SASEGT. V was shortened by 3 bases and J by 3 bases, with 12 bases between the two germline ends. CDR3: CASSDPPGVKNIQYF. Written as DNA, the CDR3 is TGTGCCAGCAGTGACCCCCCGGGGGTCAAAAACATTCAGTACTTC.

The chain joins TRBV10-1 to TRBJ2-2; D gene unclear. Trimming cost V 2 bases and J 5 bases, with 6 bases left between them. Germline V lookup: CDR1 WNHNN, CDR2 SYGVQD (reference sequence). There are 13 residues in the CDR3. The CDR3 DNA is TGCGCCAGCAGTGAGGGGCCGACCGGGGAGCTGTTTTTT. It translates to CASSEGPTGELFF.